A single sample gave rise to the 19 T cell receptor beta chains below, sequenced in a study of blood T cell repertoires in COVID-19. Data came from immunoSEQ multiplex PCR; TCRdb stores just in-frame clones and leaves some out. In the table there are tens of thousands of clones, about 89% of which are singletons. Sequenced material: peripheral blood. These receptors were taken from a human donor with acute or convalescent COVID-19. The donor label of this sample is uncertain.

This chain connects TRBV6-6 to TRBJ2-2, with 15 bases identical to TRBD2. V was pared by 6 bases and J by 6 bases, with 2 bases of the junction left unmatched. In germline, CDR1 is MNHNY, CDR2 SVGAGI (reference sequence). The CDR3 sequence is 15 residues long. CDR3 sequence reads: CASSGLAGGPGELFF. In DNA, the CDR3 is TGTGCCAGCAGCGGACTAGCGGGGGGGCCCGGGGAGCTGTTTTTT.

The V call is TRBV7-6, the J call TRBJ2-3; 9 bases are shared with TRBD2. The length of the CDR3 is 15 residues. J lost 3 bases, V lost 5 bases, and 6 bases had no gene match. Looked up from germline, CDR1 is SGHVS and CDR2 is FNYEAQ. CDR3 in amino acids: CASSPRGGVTDTQYF. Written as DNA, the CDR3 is TGTGCCAGCAGCCCGCGGGGGGGCGTGACAGATACGCAGTATTTT.

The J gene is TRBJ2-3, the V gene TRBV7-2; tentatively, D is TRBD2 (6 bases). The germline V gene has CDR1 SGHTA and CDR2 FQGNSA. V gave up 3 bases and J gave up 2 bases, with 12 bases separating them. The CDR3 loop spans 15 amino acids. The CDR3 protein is CASSFQGGVTDTQYF. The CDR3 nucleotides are TGTGCCAGCAGCTTCCAAGGAGGGGTCACAGATACGCAGTATTTT.

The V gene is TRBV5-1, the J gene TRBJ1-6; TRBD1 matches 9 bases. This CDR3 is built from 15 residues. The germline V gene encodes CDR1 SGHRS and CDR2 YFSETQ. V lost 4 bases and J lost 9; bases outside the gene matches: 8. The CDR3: CASSLRGQGGSPLHF. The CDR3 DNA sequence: TGCGCCAGCAGCCTTCGGGGACAGGGTGGTTCACCCCTCCACTTT.

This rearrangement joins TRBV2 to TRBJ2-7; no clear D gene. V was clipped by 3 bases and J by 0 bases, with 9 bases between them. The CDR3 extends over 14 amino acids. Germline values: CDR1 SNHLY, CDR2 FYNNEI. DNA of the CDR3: TGTGCCAGCAGTGATACGTGGGCCTCCTACGAGCAGTACTTC. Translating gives CASSDTWASYEQYF.

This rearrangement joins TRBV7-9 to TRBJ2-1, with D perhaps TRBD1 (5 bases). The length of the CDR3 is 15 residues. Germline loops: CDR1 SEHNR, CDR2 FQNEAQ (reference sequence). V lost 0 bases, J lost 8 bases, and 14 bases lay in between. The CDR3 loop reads CASSLASGQLDEQFF. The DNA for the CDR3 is TGTGCCAGCAGCTTAGCGTCAGGGCAACTGGATGAGCAGTTCTTC.

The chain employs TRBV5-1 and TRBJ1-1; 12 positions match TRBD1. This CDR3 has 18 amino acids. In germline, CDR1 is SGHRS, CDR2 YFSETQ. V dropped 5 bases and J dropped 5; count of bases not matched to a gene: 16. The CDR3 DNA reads TGCGCCAGCAGGCTGGGACGGCGGGACAGGGGGCGCAGAACTGAAGCTTTCTTT. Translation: CASRLGRRDRGRRTEAFF.

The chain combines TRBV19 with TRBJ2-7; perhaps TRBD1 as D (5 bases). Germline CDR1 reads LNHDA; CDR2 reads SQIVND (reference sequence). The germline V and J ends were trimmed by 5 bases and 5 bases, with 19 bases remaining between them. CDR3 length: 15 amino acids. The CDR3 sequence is CASSPPIQGSHEQYF. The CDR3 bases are TGTGCCAGTAGTCCACCCATTCAGGGAAGCCACGAGCAGTACTTC.

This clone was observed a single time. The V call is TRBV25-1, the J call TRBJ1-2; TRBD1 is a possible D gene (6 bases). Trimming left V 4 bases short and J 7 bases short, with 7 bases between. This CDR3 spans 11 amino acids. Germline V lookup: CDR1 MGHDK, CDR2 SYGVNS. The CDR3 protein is CASSGTAGYTF. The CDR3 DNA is TGTGCCAGCAGTGGGACAGCTGGCTACACCTTC.

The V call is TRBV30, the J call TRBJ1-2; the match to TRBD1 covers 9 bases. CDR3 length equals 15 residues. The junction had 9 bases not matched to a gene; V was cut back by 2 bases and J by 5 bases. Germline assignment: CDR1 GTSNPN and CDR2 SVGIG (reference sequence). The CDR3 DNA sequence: TGTGCCTGGAGTTCGCTCGACAGGGGGTGGTATGGCTACACCTTC. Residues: CAWSSLDRGWYGYTF.

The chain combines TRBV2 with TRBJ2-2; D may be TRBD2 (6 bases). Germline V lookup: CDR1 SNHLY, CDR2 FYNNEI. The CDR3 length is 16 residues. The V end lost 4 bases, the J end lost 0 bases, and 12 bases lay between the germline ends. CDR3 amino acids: CASSGLRDSNTGELFF. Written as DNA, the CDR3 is TGTGCCAGCAGTGGTCTCCGGGACTCGAACACCGGGGAGCTGTTTTTT.

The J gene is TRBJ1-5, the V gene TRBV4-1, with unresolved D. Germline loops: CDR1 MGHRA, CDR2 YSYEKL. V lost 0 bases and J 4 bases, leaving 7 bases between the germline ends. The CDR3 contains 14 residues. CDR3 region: CASSQDFRNQPQHF. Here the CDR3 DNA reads TGCGCCAGCAGCCAAGATTTCAGGAATCAGCCCCAGCATTTT.

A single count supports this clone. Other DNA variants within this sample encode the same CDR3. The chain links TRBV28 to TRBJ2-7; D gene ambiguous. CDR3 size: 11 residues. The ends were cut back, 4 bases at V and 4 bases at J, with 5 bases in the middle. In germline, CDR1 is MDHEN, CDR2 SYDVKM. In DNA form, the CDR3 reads TGTGCCAGCAGTTCAATTTACGAGCAGTACTTC. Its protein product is CASSSIYEQYF. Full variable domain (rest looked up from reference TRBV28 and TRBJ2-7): DVKVTQSSRYLVKRTGEKVFLECVQDMDHENMFWYRQDPGLGLRLIYFSYDVKMKEKGDIPEGYSVSREKKERFSLILESASTNQTSMYLCASSSIYEQYFGPGTRLTVT.

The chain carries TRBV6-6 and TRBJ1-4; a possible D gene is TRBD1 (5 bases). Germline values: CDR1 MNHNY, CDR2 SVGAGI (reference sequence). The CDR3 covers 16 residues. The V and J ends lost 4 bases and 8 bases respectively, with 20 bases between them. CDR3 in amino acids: CASSFYFRDGGEKLFF. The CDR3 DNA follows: TGTGCCAGCAGTTTTTATTTCCGGGACGGAGGGGAAAAACTGTTTTTT.

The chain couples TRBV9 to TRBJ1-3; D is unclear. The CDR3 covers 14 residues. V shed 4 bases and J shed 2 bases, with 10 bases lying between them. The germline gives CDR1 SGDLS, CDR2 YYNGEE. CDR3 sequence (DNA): TGTGCCAGCAGCCCCCAAGAGGCTGGAAACACCATATATTTT. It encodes CASSPQEAGNTIYF.

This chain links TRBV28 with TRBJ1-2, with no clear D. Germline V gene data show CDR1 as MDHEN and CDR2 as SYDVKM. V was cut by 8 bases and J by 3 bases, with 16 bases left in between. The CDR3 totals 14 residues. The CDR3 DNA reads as TGTGCCAGCGATGCCCCTCGGGGAGACTATGGCTACACCTTC. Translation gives CASDAPRGDYGYTF.

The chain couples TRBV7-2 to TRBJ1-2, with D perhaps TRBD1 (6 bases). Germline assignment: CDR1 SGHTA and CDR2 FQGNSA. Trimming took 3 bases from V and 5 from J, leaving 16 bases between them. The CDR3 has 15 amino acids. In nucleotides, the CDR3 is TGTGCCAGCAGCTTGAACGGACAGACTGATTATGGCTACACCTTC. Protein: CASSLNGQTDYGYTF.

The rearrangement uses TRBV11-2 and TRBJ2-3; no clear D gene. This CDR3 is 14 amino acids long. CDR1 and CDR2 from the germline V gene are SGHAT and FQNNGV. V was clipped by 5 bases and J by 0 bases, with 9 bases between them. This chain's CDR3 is CASSPQNSTDTQYF. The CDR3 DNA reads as TGTGCCAGCAGCCCACAGAATAGCACAGATACGCAGTATTTT.

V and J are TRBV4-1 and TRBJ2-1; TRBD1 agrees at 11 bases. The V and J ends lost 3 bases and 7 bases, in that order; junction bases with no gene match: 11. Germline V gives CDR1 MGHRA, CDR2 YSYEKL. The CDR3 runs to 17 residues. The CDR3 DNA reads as TGCGCCAGCAGCCATGATCATCCGGGACAGGGGGGAAATGAGCAGTTCTTC. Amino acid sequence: CASSHDHPGQGGNEQFF.